One T cell receptor beta chain is described in this entry. There are many counts of this clonotype. This clone's antigen is unknown. No much larger clonotype is one base removed from it; base qualities were not supplied. The time point label of this sample denotes: newly diagnosed GD, antithyroid drugs for less than 3 months. RNA was extracted from PBMCs in TRIzol for both TCR sequencing and RNA sequencing. Graves' disease was diagnosed according to American Thyroid Association guidelines. Recruitment of patients was carried out at an endocrinology department in Xi'an, China. Each patient gave approximately 9.7 milliliters of peripheral blood, collected in an EDTA anticoagulant tube. Ficoll Paque Plus density gradient separation was used to isolate PBMCs, and no further T cell sorting was performed. An Agilent 2100 Bioanalyzer and agarose gel were used to check RNA quality, and a NanoDrop 2000 was used to measure RNA concentration.

The source of the sample is a study of regulatory T cells in long-lasting Graves disease (dated by TCRdb to 2020 to 2022). Describing the broader study: Antithyroid drugs had been taken for less than 3 months by newly diagnosed Graves' disease patients. Peripheral blood TCR sequencing and RNA sequencing compared persistent Graves' disease patients with newly diagnosed Graves' disease patients. The study took place in China and was registered as a clinical trial. A total of about 33 samples underwent TCR sequencing, from about 13 patients with persistent Graves' disease and 20 or so patients with newly diagnosed Graves' disease.

Study-wide findings and limitations: As a limitation, the authors acknowledged that the small sample size may reduce accuracy. Because the primary lesion, thyroid tissue, could not be accessed, the study looked at peripheral blood alone. Persistent disease showed preferential use of TRBV28, TRBJ1-2 and TRBJ2-5, whereas newly diagnosed disease favored TRBV20-1 and TRBJ2-1. Persistent Graves' disease patients showed lower TCR Shannon entropy and fewer highly expanded clones than newly diagnosed patients, suggesting clonal expansion. A larger number of public clonotypes was shared among persistent patients (fewer than 3,000) than among newly diagnosed patients (approximately 930). Sequencing and analysis were limited to the TCR beta chain.

After removal of 7 bases from V and 5 bases from J, the junction retains 8 bases not matched to a gene. Sequences LGHDT (CDR1) and YNNKEL (CDR2) are obtained from the germline V gene (reference sequence). The CDR3 covers 15 residues, taking in both the cysteine and the phenylalanine. Only the CDR3 portion is preserved as DNA: 45 bases, with reading frame beginning at the first base. Libraries were built with multiplex PCR. TCRdb shows the sequencer as Illumina HiSeq 4000. iRepertoire HTBI primers and Arm-PCR amplification of CDR3 regions were used to construct TCR beta libraries. Before sequencing, the PCR products went through gel purification. The authors processed their data as follows. Across samples, about 64 TRBV and roughly 13 TRBJ segments were identified and used for gene usage analysis of CDR3 amino acid clonotypes. Filtered high-quality paired reads were merged into contigs using COPE and FqMerger. BLAST was used to align contigs to IMGT TRBV, TRBD and TRBJ reference genes, and CDR3 was defined according to IMGT. Highly expanded clones were defined as clonotypes with a frequency above 0.1%. Repertoire diversity was measured by Shannon entropy, and V-J evenness by the Gini coefficient. A clonotype was considered public if more than one individual shared it. TCRdb's own reprocessing of the public reads used fastp at Q25 and MiXCR and kept productive beta chains. When rows share a CDR3 protein, they turn into one entry using the most common DNA and genes. TCRdb's processing, not the study's, gives the V and J calls here. The sample table contains roughly 360,000 distinct CDR3 sequences; only one count was recorded for approximately 12% of them. 15% to 20% of the sample rests with the top ten.

The sample also formed part of further work on T cells in Graves' hyperthyroidism and ophthalmopathy. As noted in the second study: A patient counted as having stable Graves' hyperthyroidism if no progression to ophthalmopathy occurred over 18 months of follow-up. Hyperthyroidism patients were newly diagnosed, had a disease duration of under 2 months, and were aged 18 to 65 years. Any patient with an uncontrolled infection, another autoimmune disease, pregnancy or lactation was excluded. Diagnoses were based on clinical symptoms, serum thyroxine and TRAb, thyroid ultrasound and orbital computed tomography. A first-round RT-PCR of the TCR CDR3 used the HTBI primer set with the Qiagen OneStep RT-PCR kit. Most expanded thyroid clonotypes (frequency above 0.001) were also detected in blood, suggesting blood repertoires may reflect thyroid immune responses. In cross-validation, a model built on a 13 V-J signature told ophthalmopathy apart from stable hyperthyroidism with 87.88% sensitivity and about 81% specificity, and in testing the same model reached 80%/75%. In validation, progression to ophthalmopathy was predicted by the model with roughly 71% sensitivity and around 75% specificity, a median of about 6.4 months before onset. To identify distinguishing TCR V-J signatures, a discovery cohort of 95 to 100 patients was used, comprising fewer than 45 with Graves' ophthalmopathy and around 57 with stable Graves' hyperthyroidism. An independent validation cohort of fewer than 20 hyperthyroidism patients and approximately 15 patients who later progressed to ophthalmopathy tested prospective prediction of ophthalmopathy. The roughly 94 discovery patients were randomly split 7:3 into training and test sets. In more than 5 Graves' hyperthyroidism patients, the study also compared T-cell repertoires from thyroid tissue with T-cell repertoires from blood. After sampling, hyperthyroidism patients received methimazole starting at 30 mg daily, and ophthalmopathy patients received high-dose intravenous methylprednisolone. The libraries were constructed in a second round of multiplex PCR and then size-selected and purified. Paired-end sequencing of the libraries was performed with 100 bp reads on an Illumina HiSeq2000. SOAPnuke was used to process the raw data, throwing out any read that contained adapters or uncalled bases, had a mean Phred below 15, or lacked an exact constant-primer or identifier match. High-quality paired reads were merged with COPE v1.2.5, and unique nucleotide sequences were defined as clonotypes. MiTCR v1.1 was used to align clonotypes to the IMGT TRBV, TRBD and TRBJ reference segments. The analysis included only V-J combinations with a frequency above 0.0001, which together covered roughly 99% of the repertoires. A TCS score was defined as the ratio of F50 (clonal expansion) to E x V (chaos), with BLOSUM62-based TCRdist applied between CDR3 peptides within each V-J. Welch's t-statistics and random forest reduced just over 500 V-J features to under 15, which were used in a naive Bayes classifier (R e1071). No statistical method was used to fix the sample size in advance, and group allocation was not hidden from the investigators. According to the paper, TCR Vbeta CDR3 sequencing was carried out on about 140 peripheral blood samples, which came from fewer than 50 ophthalmopathy, approximately 72 hyperthyroidism and around 17 progressor patients.

The sequencing used peripheral blood mononuclear cells (PBMCs), collected at new diagnosis, from a patient treated with antithyroid drugs. The V and J segments used are TRBV3-1 and TRBJ2-5, with 12 bases in between that match TRBD2. The receptor was isolated from a woman under 30 with Graves disease. Donor details come from another sample of the same person, matched by shared clones. This receptor carries the CDR3 CASTRLAGEHETQYF. The nucleotide sequence is given as TGTGCCAGCACCCGACTAGCGGGAGAGCATGAGACCCAGTACTTC.